The clone carrying this T cell receptor (beta chain) was seen a handful of times. Its antigen is not known. Assay: immunoSEQ multiplex PCR; the TCRdb copy retains only in-frame clones and omits some. The table records tens of thousands of clones, around 92% of them present only once. The V end was cut by 2 bases, the J end by 1 base, with 9 bases between. The CDR3 consists of 14 residues. CDR1 is SNHLY, CDR2 FYNNEI, per germline. The data derive from a study of graft-versus-host responses after intestinal transplantation. Study context: Transplant types were multivisceral, liver-intestinal, or isolated intestinal. Every one of the recipients received anti-thymocyte globulin induction and afterwards took tacrolimus and steroids for around 3 years. Findings and limits, study-wide: GvH clones turned up in recipient marrow; some had shown up first in ileum or blood.

V gene TRBV2 combines with J gene TRBJ2-7, with a tentative D call TRBD1 (5 bases). This clonotype was sampled from a human patient who received an intestinal transplant, so some T cells may come from the graft donor. The starting material was PBMCs, obtained 98 days after intestinal transplantation. The CDR3 DNA is TGTGCCAGCAGTGAATCGACAGTATCCTACGAGCAGTACTTC. Translating it yields CASSESTVSYEQYF.